These 27 T cell receptor beta chains were all obtained from the same sample, sequenced in a study of cytomegalovirus exposure and HLA in healthy donors. The PCR employed 60 Vbeta primers together with 13 Jbeta primers. Method: immunoSEQ multiplex PCR; TCRdb's copy keeps in-frame clones and lacks some. This table lists 190,000 or so clones. Sequences were obtained from PBMCs. The receptor source for this set is a boy under 18 in good health and CMV-seronegative.

The chain carries TRBV25-1 and TRBJ1-3, with 7 bases identical to TRBD1. This CDR3 contains 15 residues. Germline V lookup: CDR1 MGHDK, CDR2 SYGVNS. With V trimmed by 6 bases and J by 0 bases, 5 bases remained unmatched. This CDR3 reads CASSPGQTSGNTIYF. The CDR3 nucleotides are TGTGCCAGCAGCCCGGGACAGACCTCTGGAAACACCATATATTTT.

This rearrangement joins TRBV5-1 to TRBJ2-1, with 8 bases matching TRBD2. Germline CDR1 is SGHRS and CDR2 is YFSETQ. J gave up 8 bases and V 4 bases, and 8 bases lay outside the gene matches. This CDR3 comprises 14 residues. The CDR3, as DNA: TGCGCCAGCAGCCTACTAGCGGAGGCCGATGAGCAGTTCTTC. Residues: CASSLLAEADEQFF.

The chain joins TRBV13 to TRBJ1-5; D not certain. The CDR3 totals 14 residues. The V end was cut by 6 bases, the J end by 2 bases, with 11 bases between. The germline V gene encodes CDR1 PRHDT and CDR2 FYEKMQ (reference sequence). The CDR3 bases are TGTGCCAGCAGTTTTCGCCGGGGCAATCAGCCCCAGCATTTT. Translated, it gives CASSFRRGNQPQHF.

This chain joins TRBV10-1 and TRBJ2-7; no firm D call. Trimming stripped 3 bases from V and 3 bases from J, with 12 bases between. The CDR3 totals 14 residues. The germline V gene has CDR1 WNHNN and CDR2 SYGVQD (reference sequence). CDR3 loop: CASSDFRYYYEQYF. The CDR3 nucleotides read TGCGCCAGCAGTGATTTCAGATACTACTACGAGCAGTACTTC.

CDR3 nucleotides: TGTGCCAGCAGCTTTACGAGGACAGACGGCTACACCTTC. It translates to CASSFTRTDGYTF. The V gene is TRBV7-3, the J gene TRBJ1-2; D is perhaps TRBD1 (6 bases). Germline CDR1 is SGHTA and CDR2 is FQGTGA. CDR3 length: 13 residues. Trimming took off 3 bases at V and 8 bases at J, with 13 bases between the two ends.

The chain combines TRBV6-1 with TRBJ2-3; TRBD1 matches at 9 bases. The germline V gene has CDR1 MNHNS and CDR2 SASEGT. CDR3 length: 14 residues. Losses at the gene ends were 6 bases for V and 2 bases for J; bases not matched to a gene: 3. This chain's CDR3 is CASRDRGATDTQYF. CDR3 nucleotide sequence: TGTGCCAGCAGAGACAGGGGGGCCACAGATACGCAGTATTTT.

The rearrangement links TRBV1 to TRBJ2-1; the tabulated D call, TRBD2, remains unverified against the DNA. TRBV1 is marked as a pseudogene. CDR3 length equals 15 residues. The CDR3 DNA sequence: TGCACCAGGTCCGGGACTAGCGGGGGGGCTGGTGAGCAGTTCTTC. Translation: CTRSGTSGGAGEQFF.

This chain's CDR3 is CASSHPTGAKNIQYF. The CDR3 DNA follows: TGCGCCAGCAGCCACCCGACAGGGGCCAAAAACATTCAGTACTTC. The chain employs TRBV4-1 and TRBJ2-4, with 7 bases identical to TRBD1. CDR3 length: 15 residues. The V segment lost 3 bases and the J segment 1 base; nucleotides outside the gene matches: 3. CDR1 MGHRA and CDR2 YSYEKL come from the germline V gene.

The genes are TRBV4-2 and TRBJ1-5, with 9 bases identical to TRBD1. The junction had 19 bases not matched to a gene; V was cut back by 1 base and J by 0 bases. The CDR3 covers 22 residues. Looked up from germline, CDR1 is LGHNA and CDR2 is YNFKEQ. This chain's CDR3 is CASSQVRSAGGTGSDSNQPQHF. The CDR3 DNA is TGTGCCAGCAGCCAAGTACGATCGGCGGGCGGGACAGGGTCTGATAGCAATCAGCCCCAGCATTTT.

The rearrangement uses TRBV19 and TRBJ1-6, with 9 bases matching TRBD1. CDR3 size: 19 residues. J was trimmed by 10 bases and V by 0 bases; bases with no gene match: 16. The germline V gene encodes CDR1 LNHDA and CDR2 SQIVND (reference sequence). Written as DNA, the CDR3 is TGTGCCAGTAGTATAGATTTCCTCTCCTCAGGACAGGGGTTCTCACCCCTCCACTTT. Translation: CASSIDFLSSGQGFSPLHF.

The gene calls are TRBV27 and TRBJ1-5; the D gene is possibly TRBD1 (5 bases). CDR3 length: 16 residues. V was trimmed by 5 bases and J by 8 bases, leaving 22 bases between them. Germline assignment: CDR1 MNHEY and CDR2 SMNVEV (reference sequence). The CDR3 loop is CASSSTPGLMREPQHF. For the CDR3, the DNA is TGTGCCAGCAGTAGCACCCCGGGACTCATGAGGGAGCCCCAGCATTTT.

J is TRBJ2-3 and V is TRBV7-6; perhaps TRBD2 as D (5 bases). The ends were cut back, 3 bases at V and 4 bases at J, with 11 bases in the middle. This CDR3 has 14 amino acids. Germline-derived CDR1 and CDR2 are SGHVS and FNYEAQ. DNA of the CDR3: TGTGCCAGCAGCTTCCCATACGGGGCAGATACGCAGTATTTT. Amino acid sequence: CASSFPYGADTQYF.

CDR3 bases: TGTGCCAGCAGCCCACTAGCGGGGGGGCTCAATGAGCAGTTCTTC. Protein product: CASSPLAGGLNEQFF. V and J are TRBV7-9 and TRBJ2-1, with 13 bases aligning to TRBD2. This CDR3 is 15 amino acids long. Germline values: CDR1 SEHNR, CDR2 FQNEAQ (reference sequence). Unmatched junction bases numbered 4, after V lost 5 bases and J lost 6 bases.

This rearrangement joins TRBV19 to TRBJ1-5; 9 bases fit TRBD1. The germline gives CDR1 LNHDA, CDR2 SQIVND (reference sequence). With 2 bases clipped from V and 4 bases from J, the junction kept 3 bases outside the gene matches. The CDR3 loop spans 15 amino acids. Here the CDR3 reads CASSILGTGNQPQHF. As DNA, the CDR3 is TGTGCCAGTAGTATACTGGGGACAGGGAATCAGCCCCAGCATTTT.

This chain connects TRBV6-5 to TRBJ2-7; D might be TRBD2 (5 bases). CDR1 and CDR2 from the germline V gene are MNHEY and SVGAGI. The CDR3 consists of 13 residues. Trimming removed 2 bases from V and 2 bases from J, with 7 bases in between. In nucleotides, the CDR3 is TGTGCCAGCAGTTACGGGAGTCCCTACGAGCAGTACTTC. Its protein is CASSYGSPYEQYF.

The genes are TRBV4-1 and TRBJ2-2; 7 bases agree with TRBD2. V was clipped by 0 bases and J by 1 base; unmatched bases: 2. CDR3 size: 16 residues. Germline V gene lookup returns CDR1 MGHRA and CDR2 YSYEKL. CDR3 in DNA: TGCGCCAGCAGCCAAGAAACGGGGGGGAACACCGGGGAGCTGTTTTTT. It yields the protein CASSQETGGNTGELFF.

On this clone itself: Compared with germline, one end of the junction differs, possibly owing to a read error. The chain links TRBV19 to TRBJ1-5; possibly TRBD1 for D (6 bases). The CDR3 sequence is 15 residues long. Germline V lookup: CDR1 LNHDA, CDR2 SQIVND (reference sequence). Here the CDR3 DNA reads TGCGCCAGTAGTATCCAGGGGAAAAGTTATCAGCCCCAGCATTTT. Its protein product is CASSIQGKSYQPQHF.

The rearrangement joins TRBV4-1 to TRBJ1-5; 9 bases are shared with TRBD1. Unmatched junction bases numbered 3, after V lost 0 bases and J lost 6 bases. The germline V gene encodes CDR1 MGHRA and CDR2 YSYEKL. The length of the CDR3 is 15 residues. The chain's CDR3 is CASSQDPGQGQPQHF. As DNA, the CDR3 is TGCGCCAGCAGCCAAGACCCGGGACAGGGTCAGCCCCAGCATTTT.

This chain connects TRBV6-6 to TRBJ1-2; 8 bases are a match to TRBD1. V was pared by 2 bases and J by 7 bases, with 6 bases of the junction left unmatched. The V gene's germline CDR1 is MNHNY and CDR2 SVGAGI (reference sequence). This CDR3 is 14 amino acids long. The CDR3 region has the DNA TGTGCCAGCAGTTACCCGACAGGGGTCGCTGGCTACACCTTC. Its protein product is CASSYPTGVAGYTF.

The chain joins TRBV27 to TRBJ2-5; 10 positions match TRBD1. Per the germline V gene, CDR1 is MNHEY and CDR2 is SMNVEV (reference sequence). The CDR3 extends over 16 amino acids. Trimming took 0 bases from V and 5 from J; bases not matched to a gene: 6. The CDR3 nucleotides are TGTGCCAGCAGTTTATCCGGGACAGGGGCGTACGAGACCCAGTACTTC. It encodes CASSLSGTGAYETQYF.

The CDR3 reads CASSQAPTSSYNSPLHF. The CDR3, as DNA: TGCGCCAGCAGCCAAGCTCCTACGAGCTCCTATAATTCACCCCTCCACTTT. The chain joins TRBV4-1 to TRBJ1-6; no firm D call. CDR1 MGHRA and CDR2 YSYEKL come from the germline V gene. Trimming pared 1 base from V and 0 bases from J, leaving 10 bases between. The CDR3 is made up of 17 amino acids.

V is TRBV15 and J is TRBJ2-5, with 8 bases fitting TRBD1. Germline lookup yields CDR1 LNHNV and CDR2 YYDKDF (reference sequence). CDR3 length: 15 residues. V was clipped by 1 base and J by 5 bases; unmatched bases: 6. CDR3 amino acids: CATSRGRTGRETQYF. Written as DNA, the CDR3 is TGTGCCACCAGCAGAGGACGGACAGGGCGGGAGACCCAGTACTTC.

CDR3 sequence (DNA): TGTGCCAGCAGCCCTGCCGGTGAGGCCACTGAAGCTTTCTTT. Translating gives CASSPAGEATEAFF. This chain connects TRBV5-5 to TRBJ1-1; D is undetermined. Germline CDR1 and CDR2: SGHKS and YYEKEE (reference sequence). CDR3 length equals 14 residues. The V end lost 4 bases, the J end lost 4 bases, and 14 bases lay between the germline ends.

The V call is TRBV2, the J call TRBJ1-5; 9 positions match TRBD1. The CDR3 runs 17 residues. Germline V gene lookup returns CDR1 SNHLY and CDR2 FYNNEI. V was pared by 3 bases and J by 1 base, with 7 bases of the junction left unmatched. The CDR3 region has the DNA TGTGCCAGCAGTGAGGGACAGGGATTACGGAGCAATCAGCCCCAGCATTTT. Translating it yields CASSEGQGLRSNQPQHF.

The chain couples TRBV5-1 to TRBJ2-3; 7 positions agree with TRBD2. With 1 base clipped from V and 0 bases from J, the junction kept 2 bases outside the gene matches. Germline CDR1 and CDR2: SGHRS and YFSETQ. The CDR3 contains 15 residues. The CDR3, as DNA: TGCGCCAGCAGCTTGACTAGCGCGAGCACAGATACGCAGTATTTT. This codes for CASSLTSASTDTQYF.

V and J are TRBV21-1 and TRBJ2-5; whether TRBD2, the table's D call, matches the DNA was not checked. TRBV21-1 is flagged as a pseudogene. The CDR3 spans 14 residues. The DNA for the CDR3 is TGTGCCAGCAGCGCGGGGGAGTCTTGGGAGACCCAGTACTTC. The encoded protein is CASSAGESWETQYF.

The V call is TRBV5-4, the J call TRBJ2-7; D is perhaps TRBD2 (5 bases). Per germline, CDR1 SGHNT and CDR2 YYREEE (reference sequence). V lost 3 bases and J lost 6, with 22 bases in between. This CDR3 spans 16 amino acids. The chain's CDR3 is CASSSRDTRDAREQYF. CDR3 DNA sequence: TGTGCCAGCAGCTCCCGGGATACCCGAGACGCCCGCGAGCAGTACTTC.